This T cell receptor beta chain was captured by sequencing in a study of beta chain features in type 1 diabetes. The CDR3 spans 12 residues. Germline trimming cut 6 bases from V and 7 bases from J; bases unmatched to any gene: 6. Germline loops: CDR1 SQVTM, CDR2 ANQGSEA. Reverse transcription of all isolated RNA meant that expressed TCRB transcripts were sequenced. Sequenced by immunoSEQ multiplex PCR; TCRdb stores in-frame clones only, minus some. Of almost 350,000 clones listed, around a fifth are singletons. This rearrangement joins TRBV29-1 to TRBJ2-1; 7 nucleotides align to TRBD2. Sequenced material: naive CD4+ T cells from blood. The receptor was isolated from a young woman in good health. CDR3 DNA sequence: TGCAGCGTGGGACTACCTATGAATGAGCAGTTCTTC. Its translation is CSVGLPMNEQFF.